This T cell receptor beta chain was sequenced for a study of OX40 agonist ivuxolimab in advanced cancers. Background on the study: At 0.01 to 10 mg/kg, ivuxolimab was administered intravenously to patients every 2 weeks.

Here immunoSEQ multiplex PCR was the method, and the copy in TCRdb shows in-frame clones only, minus some. The profile shows under 70,000 clones, 80% to 90% of them singletons. Trimming stripped 6 bases from V and 4 bases from J, with 15 bases between. This CDR3 spans 14 amino acids. Germline CDR1 and CDR2: SNHLY and FYNNEI. The V and J genes are TRBV2 and TRBJ1-2; the D is unclear. The specimen was CD4+ or CD8+ T cells sorted from blood, collected in a trial of the OX40 agonist ivuxolimab. This sequence originates from an adult with an advanced solid tumor such as melanoma, head and neck, liver or kidney cancer. CDR3 sequence reads: CASSDYLGGYGYTF. For the CDR3, the DNA is TGTGCCAGCAGCGATTACCTGGGTGGCTATGGCTACACCTTC.